These T cell receptor beta chains were read from a single sample in a study of cytomegalovirus exposure and HLA in healthy donors. Some clones are missing from TCRdb's copy, which holds only in-frame ones; the method was immunoSEQ multiplex PCR. This table has about 130,000 clones, 79% appearing once. Material: PBMCs. All receptors derive from a man aged 40-50 years in good health and CMV-seropositive. Both conserved end residues are part of each CDR3. The D gene is left open where the match is weak. Rows give clone size only sometimes, using once, few, many, or a class for an expanded clone.

j_gene: TRBJ2-7; d_gene: TRBD1; v_gene: TRBV5-4; abundance: -; CDR3aa: CASSAVGQGWEQYF; CDR3nt: TGTGCCAGCAGCGCAGTTGGACAGGGCTGGGAGCAGTACTTC
j_gene: TRBJ1-2; d_gene: TRBD1; v_gene: TRBV29-1; abundance: -; CDR3aa: CSVSRDRTYGYTF; CDR3nt: TGCAGCGTCTCGAGGGACAGAACCTATGGCTACACCTTC
j_gene: TRBJ1-1; d_gene: -; v_gene: TRBV5-1; abundance: -; CDR3aa: CASSLLGTKGAFF; CDR3nt: TGCGCCAGCAGCTTGCTGGGGACTAAGGGAGCTTTCTTT
j_gene: TRBJ1-1; d_gene: TRBD1; v_gene: TRBV5-4; abundance: -; CDR3aa: CASSLGQGTYTEAFF; CDR3nt: TGTGCCAGCAGCTTGGGACAGGGGACGTATACTGAAGCTTTCTTT
j_gene: TRBJ2-5; d_gene: -; v_gene: TRBV5-1; abundance: once; CDR3aa: CASSLFGGEETQYF; CDR3nt: TGCGCCAGCAGCCTGTTCGGGGGAGAAGAGACCCAGTACTTC
j_gene: TRBJ1-2; d_gene: TRBD1; v_gene: TRBV28; abundance: -; CDR3aa: CASSFSGGANGYTF; CDR3nt: TGTGCCAGCAGTTTTTCAGGGGGCGCAAACGGCTACACCTTC
j_gene: TRBJ2-5; d_gene: -; v_gene: TRBV28; abundance: once; CDR3aa: CASVDSGTIEGTQYF; CDR3nt: TGTGCCAGTGTTGATTCCGGGACAATCGAGGGGACCCAGTACTTC
j_gene: TRBJ2-2; d_gene: TRBD2; v_gene: TRBV4-1; abundance: -; CDR3aa: CASSPRGGPQTGELFF; CDR3nt: TGCGCCAGCAGCCCCCGGGGGGGACCACAAACCGGGGAGCTGTTTTTT
j_gene: TRBJ2-7; d_gene: TRBD2; v_gene: TRBV10-2; abundance: -; CDR3aa: CASSESLASYEQYF; CDR3nt: TGCGCCAGCAGTGAGTCACTAGCGTCCTACGAGCAGTACTTC
j_gene: TRBJ1-5; d_gene: TRBD1; v_gene: TRBV5-1; abundance: -; CDR3aa: CASSFSGTGGEPKIF; CDR3nt: TGCGCCAGCAGCTTCTCCGGGACAGGGGGCGAGCCCAAGATTTTT
j_gene: TRBJ2-7; d_gene: -; v_gene: TRBV7-8; abundance: -; CDR3aa: CASSLDWQTYEQYF; CDR3nt: TGTGCCAGCAGCTTAGATTGGCAGACCTACGAGCAGTACTTC
j_gene: TRBJ1-5; d_gene: TRBD1; v_gene: TRBV4-1; abundance: -; CDR3aa: CASSHGTGGGSNQPQHF; CDR3nt: TGCGCCAGCAGCCATGGGACAGGGGGAGGTAGCAATCAGCCCCAGCATTTT
j_gene: TRBJ2-6; d_gene: -; v_gene: TRBV2; abundance: -; CDR3aa: CASSVSGIVSGANVLTF; CDR3nt: TGTGCCAGCAGTGTATCCGGGATCGTCTCTGGGGCCAACGTCCTGACTTTC
j_gene: TRBJ1-6; d_gene: -; v_gene: TRBV5-1; abundance: -; CDR3aa: CASSLAGNSPLHF; CDR3nt: TGCGCCAGCAGCTTGGCCGGTAATTCACCCCTCCACTTT
j_gene: TRBJ1-4; d_gene: TRBD1; v_gene: TRBV5-8; abundance: -; CDR3aa: CASSHRRQGAREKLFF; CDR3nt: TGTGCCAGCAGCCATCGAAGACAGGGGGCGCGTGAAAAACTGTTTTTT
j_gene: TRBJ2-5; d_gene: TRBD2; v_gene: TRBV28; abundance: few; CDR3aa: CASSRDRAGVGETQYF; CDR3nt: TGTGCCAGCAGCCGAGACCGAGCGGGAGTGGGGGAGACCCAGTACTTC
j_gene: TRBJ1-2; d_gene: TRBD1; v_gene: TRBV6-1; abundance: -; CDR3aa: CASTLTGMAYGYTF; CDR3nt: TGTGCCAGCACCCTGACAGGGATGGCCTATGGCTACACCTTC
j_gene: TRBJ1-5; d_gene: TRBD1; v_gene: TRBV6-5; abundance: -; CDR3aa: CASSRDRDHGQPQHF; CDR3nt: TGTGCCAGCAGCCGAGACAGGGATCACGGTCAGCCCCAGCATTTT
j_gene: TRBJ2-7; d_gene: -; v_gene: TRBV4-2; abundance: -; CDR3aa: CASSQSMWGELYEQYF; CDR3nt: TGTGCCAGCAGCCAAAGCATGTGGGGGGAGCTCTACGAGCAGTACTTC
j_gene: TRBJ2-7; d_gene: TRBD2; v_gene: TRBV6-5; abundance: few; CDR3aa: CASSYRRERGEQYF; CDR3nt: TGTGCCAGCAGTTACCGGCGGGAGCGGGGCGAGCAGTACTTC
j_gene: TRBJ1-4; d_gene: TRBD1; v_gene: TRBV6-1; abundance: -; CDR3aa: CASSEATGQGNEKLFF; CDR3nt: TGTGCCAGCAGTGAAGCGACAGGACAGGGAAATGAAAAACTGTTTTTT
j_gene: TRBJ1-3; d_gene: TRBD1; v_gene: TRBV27; abundance: -; CDR3aa: CASSYRGFGNTIYF; CDR3nt: TGTGCCAGCAGCTACAGGGGATTTGGAAACACCATATATTTT
j_gene: TRBJ2-1; d_gene: -; v_gene: TRBV23-1; abundance: -; CDR3aa: CAVPVERPHEQFF; CDR3nt: TGCGCAGTTCCTGTGGAGAGACCGCATGAGCAGTTCTTC
j_gene: TRBJ1-6; d_gene: -; v_gene: TRBV28; abundance: -; CDR3aa: CASTPHRAPTLHF; CDR3nt: TGTGCCAGCACCCCGCACAGGGCCCCCACCCTCCACTTT
j_gene: TRBJ2-2; d_gene: TRBD1; v_gene: TRBV2; abundance: -; CDR3aa: CASSGPPGQGNGELFF; CDR3nt: TGTGCCAGCAGTGGTCCTCCGGGACAGGGGAACGGGGAGCTGTTTTTT
j_gene: TRBJ1-3; d_gene: -; v_gene: TRBV5-1; abundance: -; CDR3aa: CASSLDPGKNTIYF; CDR3nt: TGCGCCAGCAGCTTGGATCCAGGGAAAAACACCATATATTTT
j_gene: TRBJ2-7; d_gene: -; v_gene: TRBV12-2; abundance: -; CDR3aa: CASRLRLVDDYEQYF; CDR3nt: TGTGCAAGTCGCCTCAGACTAGTGGATGATTACGAGCAGTACTTC
j_gene: TRBJ1-4; d_gene: TRBD1; v_gene: TRBV6-5; abundance: -; CDR3aa: CASRVTGGFGEKLFF; CDR3nt: TGTGCCAGCAGAGTGACAGGGGGCTTCGGTGAAAAACTGTTTTTT
j_gene: TRBJ1-1; d_gene: -; v_gene: TRBV6-1; abundance: -; CDR3aa: CAGSERTEAFF; CDR3nt: TGTGCCGGCAGTGAACGGACTGAAGCTTTCTTT
j_gene: TRBJ2-7; d_gene: TRBD2; v_gene: TRBV15; abundance: few; CDR3aa: CATSRGTSGMLEQYF; CDR3nt: TGTGCCACCAGCAGAGGGACTAGCGGGATGCTCGAGCAGTACTTC
j_gene: TRBJ2-3; d_gene: -; v_gene: TRBV6-5; abundance: -; CDR3aa: CASSSSTYGTDTQYF; CDR3nt: TGTGCCAGCAGCTCCTCAACCTACGGCACAGATACGCAGTATTTT
j_gene: TRBJ2-1; d_gene: -; v_gene: TRBV6-6; abundance: -; CDR3aa: CASSPRMSSYNEQFF; CDR3nt: TGTGCCAGCAGTCCCCGCATGAGCTCCTACAATGAGCAGTTCTTC
j_gene: TRBJ1-5; d_gene: -; v_gene: TRBV6-5; abundance: once; CDR3aa: CASSTISGPQHF; CDR3nt: TGTGCCAGCAGTACGATTTCGGGGCCCCAGCATTTT
j_gene: TRBJ2-1; d_gene: -; v_gene: TRBV29-1; abundance: -; CDR3aa: CSVEVGRRYNEQFF; CDR3nt: TGCAGCGTTGAAGTCGGGAGACGGTACAATGAGCAGTTCTTC
j_gene: TRBJ1-5; d_gene: -; v_gene: TRBV19; abundance: -; CDR3aa: CASRLDNSEFYSNQPQHF; CDR3nt: TGTGCCAGTAGGCTGGACAACTCCGAATTCTATAGCAATCAGCCCCAGCATTTT
j_gene: TRBJ2-5; d_gene: TRBD2; v_gene: TRBV25-1; abundance: -; CDR3aa: CASSELLAGGQETQYF; CDR3nt: TGTGCCAGCAGTGAACTTTTAGCGGGAGGGCAAGAGACCCAGTACTTC
j_gene: TRBJ2-5; d_gene: TRBD2; v_gene: TRBV10-1; abundance: few; CDR3aa: CASSEDVGTSLETQYF; CDR3nt: TGCGCCAGCAGTGAGGATGTTGGGACTAGCTTGGAGACCCAGTACTTC
j_gene: TRBJ2-3; d_gene: -; v_gene: TRBV9; abundance: once; CDR3aa: CASSALAPDTQYF; CDR3nt: TGTGCCAGCAGCGCTCTAGCCCCAGATACGCAGTATTTT
j_gene: TRBJ2-6; d_gene: -; v_gene: TRBV7-9; abundance: -; CDR3aa: CASSSPLGANVLTF; CDR3nt: TGTGCCAGCAGCTCCCCCCTTGGGGCCAACGTCCTGACTTTC
j_gene: TRBJ2-5; d_gene: TRBD2; v_gene: TRBV28; abundance: once; CDR3aa: CASSGPGGWETQYF; CDR3nt: TGTGCCAGCAGTGGCCCGGGGGGTTGGGAGACCCAGTACTTC
j_gene: TRBJ2-2; d_gene: TRBD2; v_gene: TRBV27; abundance: -; CDR3aa: CASSPRIAGGITGELFF; CDR3nt: TGTGCCAGCAGTCCACGCATAGCGGGAGGTATCACCGGGGAGCTGTTTTTT
j_gene: TRBJ1-2; d_gene: -; v_gene: TRBV9; abundance: -; CDR3aa: CASSVATGEGGNYGYTF; CDR3nt: TGTGCCAGCAGCGTAGCTACCGGGGAGGGCGGTAACTATGGCTACACCTTC
j_gene: TRBJ2-3; d_gene: TRBD1; v_gene: TRBV19; abundance: -; CDR3aa: CASSGTASTDTQYF; CDR3nt: TGTGCCAGTAGCGGGACAGCAAGCACAGATACGCAGTATTTT
j_gene: TRBJ1-4; d_gene: TRBD1; v_gene: TRBV6-5; abundance: -; CDR3aa: CASSADRGRGEKLFF; CDR3nt: TGTGCCAGCAGCGCTGACAGGGGGCGAGGGGAAAAACTGTTTTTT
j_gene: TRBJ1-4; d_gene: TRBD1; v_gene: TRBV5-6; abundance: -; CDR3aa: CASSRLQGALGNEKLFF; CDR3nt: TGTGCCAGCAGCAGATTACAGGGGGCGTTGGGGAATGAAAAACTGTTTTTT
j_gene: TRBJ2-5; d_gene: TRBD1; v_gene: TRBV27; abundance: few; CDR3aa: CASSFLGQAGETQYF; CDR3nt: TGTGCCAGCAGTTTCCTGGGACAGGCGGGCGAGACCCAGTACTTC
j_gene: TRBJ2-5; d_gene: -; v_gene: TRBV21-1; abundance: -; CDR3aa: CASTKGTSGVTEQYF; CDR3nt: TGTGCCAGCACCAAAGGGACTAGCGGGGTTACTGAGCAGTACTTC
j_gene: TRBJ1-2; d_gene: -; v_gene: TRBV6-5; abundance: -; CDR3aa: CASSYSRAGLNYGYTF; CDR3nt: TGTGCCAGCAGTTACTCTCGTGCTGGACTCAACTATGGCTACACCTTC
j_gene: TRBJ2-4; d_gene: -; v_gene: TRBV6-6; abundance: -; CDR3aa: CATGPGALAKNIQYF; CDR3nt: TGTGCCACCGGACCTGGGGCCCTAGCCAAAAACATTCAGTACTTC